The 14 T cell receptor beta chains below come from one sample, sequenced in a study of blood T cells in healthy people across ages. A second PCR, run for roughly 7 to 12 cycles, used a sample-barcoded 5' primer plus a J-beta primer mix. TCRdb passed the 5' RACE reads through MiXCR, listing each CDR3 protein once. The data hold 1.5 million to 2 million distinct CDR3 sequences, with 28% observed a single time. The specimen sequenced was blood. Receptors originate from a woman aged 25-40 years in good health.

The V gene is TRBV3-1, the J gene TRBJ1-3; 7 bases line up with TRBD1. The J segment lost 0 bases and the V segment lost 1 base, leaving 6 bases of the junction unmatched. The CDR3 has 17 amino acids. Germline CDR1 is LGHDT and CDR2 is YNNKEL (reference sequence). CDR3 loop: CASSQGGTAYSGNTIYF. The CDR3 bases are TGTGCCAGCAGCCAAGGGGGGACAGCTTACTCTGGAAACACCATATATTTT. The complete variable domain, with remaining parts taken from reference TRBV3-1 and TRBJ1-3, reads DTAVSQTPKYLVTQMGNDKSIKCEQNLGHDTMYWYKQDSKKFLKIMFSYNNKELIINETVPNRFSPKSPDKAHLNLHINSLELGDSAVYFCASSQGGTAYSGNTIYFGEGSWLTVV.

In its sample, this clonotype was seen a few times. The chain has TRBV5-1 and TRBJ1-2; the D is unclear. CDR3 length: 15 amino acids. Trimming pared 1 base from V and 0 bases from J, leaving 10 bases between. The V gene's germline CDR1 is SGHRS and CDR2 YFSETQ. As DNA, the CDR3 is TGCGCCAGCAGCTTGTTGACACAAGCTAACTATGGCTACACCTTC. Protein: CASSLLTQANYGYTF.

This clonotype was observed a few times. This chain joins TRBV6-2 or TRBV6-3 and TRBJ2-1; no firm D call. Deletions cut 8 bases from V and 5 bases from J, with 22 bases between. Per germline, CDR1 MNHEY and CDR2 SVGEGT. This CDR3 is 16 amino acids long. In nucleotides, the CDR3 is TGTGCCAGCGAGACACCGACCGGGCCGCGAGACAATGAGCAGTTCTTC. It codes for CASETPTGPRDNEQFF.

This clonotype was seen many times. This chain joins TRBV4-1 and TRBJ2-7; D is tentatively TRBD1 or TRBD2 (5 bases each). Germline V gives CDR1 MGHRA, CDR2 YSYEKL. This CDR3 contains 14 residues. The germline V and J ends were trimmed by 1 base and 5 bases, with 12 bases remaining between them. CDR3 region: CASSQGDRPHEQYF. CDR3 bases: TGCGCCAGCAGCCAAGGGGACCGCCCTCACGAGCAGTACTTC.

This clonotype was seen more than once but under ten times. The J gene is TRBJ1-2, the V gene TRBV28; 9 nucleotides align to TRBD1. V dropped 6 bases and J dropped 4; count of bases not matched to a gene: 6. This CDR3 is 14 amino acids long. The V gene's germline CDR1 is MDHEN and CDR2 SYDVKM. The CDR3 DNA follows: TGTGCCAGCAGCACAGGGGGCTATATCTATGGCTACACCTTC. Residues: CASSTGGYIYGYTF.

This clonotype turned up a few times. V and J are TRBV4-1 and TRBJ2-1, with unresolved D. Trimming took off 0 bases at V and 9 bases at J, with 9 bases between the two ends. The CDR3 is made up of 13 amino acids. CDR1 and CDR2 from the germline V gene are MGHRA and YSYEKL. The CDR3, as DNA: TGCGCCAGCAGCCAAGATGTCCCAGGTGAGCAGTTCTTC. This gives the protein CASSQDVPGEQFF.

This clonotype appeared a few times. This rearrangement joins TRBV2 to TRBJ2-2; possibly TRBD2 for D (5 bases). The V and J ends lost 8 bases and 1 base respectively, with 11 bases between them. Germline CDR1 SNHLY, CDR2 FYNNEI. The CDR3 is 14 amino acids. CDR3 sequence reads: CASGGGLNTGELFF. The CDR3 nucleotides read TGTGCCAGCGGAGGCGGGCTGAACACCGGGGAGCTGTTTTTT.

This clonotype showed up just a few times. This CDR3 reads CSAWDGGGNEKLFF. The CDR3 DNA reads TGCAGTGCTTGGGACGGGGGCGGCAATGAAAAACTGTTTTTT. The chain uses TRBV20-1 and TRBJ1-4; the D gene is possibly TRBD1 (6 bases). Trimming took off 5 bases at V and 5 bases at J, with 15 bases between the two ends. Germline V gene data show CDR1 as DFQATT and CDR2 as SNEGSKA (reference sequence). The CDR3 is 14 residues long.

This clonotype was recorded at least ten times. CDR3 amino acids: CASNQRGSYNEQFF. In nucleotides, the CDR3 is TGTGCCAGTAACCAAAGGGGCTCCTACAATGAGCAGTTCTTC. V and J are TRBV19 and TRBJ2-1, with D possibly TRBD1 on 5 matching bases. Trimming removed 7 bases from V and 0 bases from J, with 10 bases in between. This CDR3 comprises 14 residues. Germline CDR1 and CDR2: LNHDA and SQIVND (reference sequence).

This clonotype was detected many times. CDR3 residues: CASGWILETSSRPYEQYF. The CDR3 DNA reads as TGTGCTAGTGGTTGGATACTAGAAACCTCCTCTCGCCCCTACGAGCAGTACTTC. This sequence joins TRBV12-5 and TRBJ2-7, with D possibly TRBD2 on 5 matching bases. This CDR3 contains 18 residues. Germline V gene lookup returns CDR1 LGHNT and CDR2 FRNRAP. The V gene lost 4 bases and the J gene lost 2 bases, with 24 bases spanning the gap. Together with reference TRBV12-5 and TRBJ2-7, the CDR3 gives the full variable domain: DARVTQTPRHKVTEMGQEVTMRCQPILGHNTVFWYRQTMMQGLELLAYFRNRAPLDDSGMPKDRFSAEMPDATLATLKIQPSEPRDSAVYFCASGWILETSSRPYEQYFGPGTRLTVT.

This clonotype has more than one count but fewer than ten. The chain links TRBV7-2 to TRBJ2-2; 7 bases match TRBD2. J gave up 4 bases and V 5 bases, and 10 bases lay outside the gene matches. The CDR3 has 16 amino acids. Per the germline V gene, CDR1 is SGHTA and CDR2 is FQGNSA. CDR3 region: CASSPLGGLSTGELFF. The DNA of the CDR3 is TGTGCCAGCAGCCCCCTCGGGGGACTATCCACCGGGGAGCTGTTTTTT.

This clonotype was detected only a few times. This chain joins TRBV18 and TRBJ2-7, with 7 bases lining up with TRBD1. The CDR3 totals 15 residues. Germline CDR1 is KGHSH and CDR2 is LQKENI. The junction had 10 bases not matched to a gene; V was cut back by 6 bases and J by 2 bases. CDR3: CASSKTGTAPYEQYF. The CDR3 DNA follows: TGTGCCAGCTCCAAAACAGGGACAGCGCCCTACGAGCAGTACTTC.

This clonotype was seen ten or more times. The DNA for the CDR3 is TGCAGCGTCCCCTCGGGCGGGGGGTACAATGAGCAGTTCTTC. Its translation is CSVPSGGGYNEQFF. The genes are TRBV29-1 and TRBJ2-1; the match to TRBD2 covers 8 bases. CDR3 length: 14 amino acids. Germline CDR1 reads SQVTM; CDR2 reads ANQGSEA. Trimming at V came to 6 bases and at J to 4 bases, leaving 8 bases not matched to a gene.

This rearrangement joins TRBV7-9 to TRBJ2-5; a weak D match, TRBD1 (5 bases). This CDR3 is built from 15 residues. Germline assignment: CDR1 SEHNR and CDR2 FQNEAQ (reference sequence). Trimming took 5 bases from V and 4 from J, leaving 17 bases between them. The CDR3 nucleotides are TGTGCCAGCAGCAGTCCTCTTCAGGGCAGAGAGACCCAGTACTTC. This translates into CASSSPLQGRETQYF.